This T cell receptor (beta chain) derives from a study of T cell responses to AZD1222 COVID-19 vaccine. Study outcomes and limitations: Spike-wide vaccine-associated CD4 TCRs dominated at 160-218 and 743-854. Of spike-specific TCRs, nearly half reportedly target regions left unmutated in variants. Donors skewed white British and female; clonal diversity was possibly underestimated.

The CDR3 runs to 15 residues. V was shortened by 3 bases and J by 3 bases, with 14 bases between the two germline ends. The germline V gene encodes CDR1 LGHDT and CDR2 YNNKEL (reference sequence). The table came from immunoSEQ multiplex PCR; TCRdb's copy has only in-frame clones and leaves some out. The profile shows approximately 90,000 clones, about 91% of them singletons. As for this clone: Antigen unknown.

The sample consisted of peripheral blood, taken 28 days after the second AZD1222 dose. J is TRBJ1-1 and V is TRBV3-1 (or the pseudogene TRBV3-2); maybe TRBD1 (6 bases). The origin of this receptor is an adult who received the AZD1222 COVID-19 vaccine. The CDR3 DNA is TGTGCCAGCAGCCAGCAATTACAGGGATACACTGAAGCTTTCTTT. Amino acids: CASSQQLQGYTEAFF.